A selection of T cell receptor beta chains follows, all from one sample in a study of cytomegalovirus exposure and HLA in healthy donors. Some clones are missing from TCRdb's copy, which holds only in-frame ones; the method was immunoSEQ multiplex PCR. The sample table includes approximately 92,000 clones. Sequenced input: PBMCs. These receptors originate from a woman aged 25 to 39 in good health and CMV-seronegative. Both conserved end residues are part of each CDR3. Fields, in order: J gene, CDR3 length, V gene, D gene, CDR3 protein, CDR3 DNA. The D gene is left open where the match is weak.

J: TRBJ1-1
length: 13
V: TRBV7-6
D: -
CDR3: CASSSPEQFEAFF
DNA: TGTGCCAGCAGCTCACCGGAACAGTTTGAAGCTTTCTTT

J: TRBJ1-3
length: 16
V: TRBV10-1
D: -
CDR3: CASSDSPRVGGNTIYF
DNA: TGCGCCAGCAGTGATTCCCCCAGGGTCGGTGGAAACACCATATATTTT

J: TRBJ1-2
length: 18
V: TRBV4-1
D: TRBD1
CDR3: CASSQHPQEGAQSYGYTF
DNA: TGCGCCAGCAGCCAACATCCTCAGGAGGGGGCCCAATCCTATGGCTACACCTTC

J: TRBJ2-5
length: 15
V: TRBV5-1
D: TRBD2
CDR3: CASSRIAGEQETQYF
DNA: TGCGCCAGCAGTCGGATTGCGGGAGAACAAGAGACCCAGTACTTC

J: TRBJ2-7
length: 15
V: TRBV9
D: TRBD2
CDR3: CASSVLGGGSYEQYF
DNA: TGTGCCAGCAGCGTACTGGGCGGGGGGTCTTACGAGCAGTACTTC

J: TRBJ2-7
length: 13
V: TRBV27
D: -
CDR3: CASSFGGSYEQYF
DNA: TGTGCCAGCAGTTTCGGGGGTTCCTACGAGCAATACTTC

J: TRBJ2-2
length: 16
V: TRBV7-2
D: TRBD2
CDR3: CASSRLAGTNTGELFF
DNA: TGTGCCAGCAGCCGTTTAGCGGGGACGAACACCGGGGAGCTGTTTTTT

J: TRBJ1-6
length: 14
V: TRBV28
D: -
CDR3: CASSLSQGISPLHF
DNA: TGTGCCAGCAGTTTATCCCAGGGTATCTCACCCCTCCACTTT

J: TRBJ2-3
length: 16
V: TRBV5-1
D: TRBD1
CDR3: CASSFAAGGRSDTQYF
DNA: TGCGCCAGCAGCTTTGCGGCAGGGGGCAGGTCAGATACGCAGTATTTT

J: TRBJ2-7
length: 11
V: TRBV6-1
D: -
CDR3: CASGRGNEQYF
DNA: TGTGCCAGCGGGAGGGGGAACGAGCAGTACTTC

J: TRBJ2-1
length: 16
V: TRBV2
D: TRBD2
CDR3: CASSVGSSGGGSEQFF
DNA: TGTGCCAGCAGTGTTGGGTCTAGCGGGGGGGGGAGTGAGCAGTTCTTC

J: TRBJ2-3
length: 13
V: TRBV28
D: TRBD2
CDR3: CATSGTSADTQYF
DNA: TGTGCCACCTCCGGGACTAGCGCAGATACGCAGTATTTT

J: TRBJ2-5
length: 12
V: TRBV30
D: TRBD2
CDR3: CAWSVGAGGTDF
DNA: TGTGCCTGGAGTGTAGGTGCGGGGGGGACTGACTTC

J: TRBJ1-1
length: 15
V: TRBV19
D: -
CDR3: CASSISDRPNTEAFF
DNA: TGTGCCAGTAGTATATCAGACAGGCCGAACACTGAAGCTTTCTTT

J: TRBJ2-7
length: 13
V: TRBV7-9
D: TRBD2
CDR3: CASSLAAGDEQYF
DNA: TGTGCCAGCAGCTTAGCGGCGGGGGACGAGCAGTACTTC

J: TRBJ2-1
length: 18
V: TRBV5-4
D: TRBD2
CDR3: CASSSPGLAGNSYNEQFF
DNA: TGTGCCAGCAGCTCTCCGGGACTAGCGGGTAACTCCTACAATGAGCAGTTCTTC

J: TRBJ2-7
length: 17
V: TRBV27
D: TRBD2
CDR3: CASLPGLAGGRSYEQYF
DNA: TGTGCCAGCCTACCGGGACTAGCGGGAGGTCGGTCCTACGAGCAGTACTTC

J: TRBJ1-2
length: 20
V: TRBV29-1
D: TRBD1
CDR3: CSVEDHLAADRGPINYGYTF
DNA: TGCAGCGTTGAAGATCATCTAGCAGCAGACAGGGGACCTATTAACTATGGCTACACCTTC

J: TRBJ2-1
length: 17
V: TRBV5-1
D: TRBD2
CDR3: CASSLQTSASSYNEQFF
DNA: TGCGCCAGCAGCTTGCAGACTAGCGCCAGCTCCTACAATGAGCAGTTCTTC

J: TRBJ2-6
length: 13
V: TRBV27
D: -
CDR3: CATHPSGANVLTF
DNA: TGTGCCACACACCCGTCTGGGGCCAACGTCCTGACTTTC

J: TRBJ2-7
length: 15
V: TRBV7-9
D: -
CDR3: CASSFGQGLPYEQYF
DNA: TGTGCCAGCAGCTTCGGTCAGGGCCTGCCCTACGAGCAGTACTTC

J: TRBJ1-5
length: 16
V: TRBV11-2
D: -
CDR3: CASSLEAGASDQPQHF
DNA: TGTGCCAGCAGCTTAGAGGCAGGGGCTTCTGATCAGCCCCAGCATTTT

J: TRBJ2-7
length: 13
V: TRBV4-1
D: -
CDR3: CASSQDPLGEQYF
DNA: TGCGCCAGCAGCCAAGATCCCCTCGGCGAGCAGTACTTC

J: TRBJ2-4
length: 18
V: TRBV5-6
D: TRBD1
CDR3: CASSLDRTGDFSKNIQYF
DNA: TGTGCCAGCAGCTTGGACAGGACAGGGGATTTTAGCAAAAACATTCAGTACTTC

J: TRBJ1-1
length: 14
V: TRBV5-1
D: -
CDR3: CASSLYGSNTEAFF
DNA: TGCGCCAGCAGCTTGTATGGCAGTAACACTGAAGCTTTCTTT

J: TRBJ2-1
length: 14
V: TRBV5-1
D: -
CDR3: CASSSADRYNEQFF
DNA: TGCGCCAGCAGCTCCGCCGACAGATACAATGAGCAGTTCTTC

J: TRBJ1-5
length: 14
V: TRBV7-3
D: -
CDR3: CASSLQQFNQPQHF
DNA: TGTGCCAGCAGCTTACAACAGTTCAATCAGCCCCAGCATTTT

J: TRBJ2-1
length: 17
V: TRBV11-2
D: TRBD1
CDR3: CASSLGQGAPPGNEQFF
DNA: TGTGCCAGCAGCCTCGGACAGGGGGCGCCCCCGGGCAATGAGCAGTTCTTC

J: TRBJ2-7
length: 14
V: TRBV5-6
D: TRBD1
CDR3: CASSSGTGINEQYF
DNA: TGTGCCAGCAGCTCCGGGACAGGGATCAACGAGCAGTACTTC

J: TRBJ2-7
length: 14
V: TRBV4-1
D: -
CDR3: CASSQAGAVYEQYF
DNA: TGCGCCAGCAGCCAAGCGGGAGCGGTATACGAGCAGTACTTC

J: TRBJ1-4
length: 14
V: TRBV30
D: -
CDR3: CACIQVATNEKLFF
DNA: TGTGCCTGTATACAGGTTGCAACTAATGAAAAACTGTTTTTT

J: TRBJ1-1
length: 14
V: TRBV6-6
D: TRBD1
CDR3: CASTLGQGNTEAFF
DNA: TGTGCCAGCACCCTAGGACAGGGGAACACTGAAGCTTTCTTT

J: TRBJ2-3
length: 14
V: TRBV6-6
D: TRBD1
CDR3: CASSTGASTDTQYF
DNA: TGTGCCAGCAGTACAGGGGCTAGCACAGATACGCAGTATTTT

J: TRBJ2-7
length: 13
V: TRBV7-9
D: -
CDR3: CASSSPGRHEQYF
DNA: TGTGCCAGCAGCTCCCCAGGGAGGCACGAGCAGTACTTC

J: TRBJ2-3
length: 14
V: TRBV2
D: TRBD1
CDR3: CASSRSGTADTQYF
DNA: TGTGCCAGCAGCCGTTCTGGGACAGCAGATACGCAGTATTTT

J: TRBJ2-7
length: 15
V: TRBV28
D: TRBD2
CDR3: CASSPSPGLAGHTYF
DNA: TGTGCCAGCAGTCCGTCGCCGGGACTAGCGGGACATACGTACTTC

J: TRBJ2-1
length: 15
V: TRBV7-9
D: -
CDR3: CASSPTKSSYNEQFF
DNA: TGTGCCAGCAGCCCCACTAAGAGCTCCTACAATGAGCAGTTCTTC

J: TRBJ1-1
length: 16
V: TRBV9
D: TRBD1
CDR3: CASSVGTGGRWTEAFF
DNA: TGTGCCAGCAGCGTAGGTACAGGGGGAAGGTGGACTGAAGCTTTCTTT

J: TRBJ1-2
length: 13
V: TRBV7-8
D: -
CDR3: CASSQRGSLGYTF
DNA: TGTGCCAGCAGCCAGAGAGGGAGTCTCGGCTACACCTTC

J: TRBJ2-7
length: 15
V: TRBV5-6
D: TRBD1
CDR3: CASSFLGQGNYEQYF
DNA: TGTGCCAGCAGCTTTCTCGGACAGGGGAACTACGAGCAGTACTTC

J: TRBJ1-5
length: 14
V: TRBV7-9
D: TRBD1
CDR3: CASSPNRGNQPQHF
DNA: TGTGCCAGCAGCCCGAACAGGGGGAATCAGCCCCAGCATTTT

J: TRBJ2-5
length: 15
V: TRBV15
D: -
CDR3: CATSREAGKTETQYF
DNA: TGTGCCACCAGCAGAGAGGCGGGGAAAACGGAGACCCAGTACTTC

J: TRBJ2-7
length: 15
V: TRBV2
D: TRBD2
CDR3: CASTPGLAGTYEQYF
DNA: TGTGCCAGCACCCCGGGACTAGCGGGAACCTACGAGCAGTACTTC

J: TRBJ2-7
length: 12
V: TRBV7-9
D: -
CDR3: CASSKDSGEQYF
DNA: TGTGCCAGCAGCAAAGACAGTGGCGAGCAGTACTTC

J: TRBJ2-3
length: 15
V: TRBV5-1
D: -
CDR3: CASSNGRGSTDTQYF
DNA: TGCGCCAGCAGCAACGGCCGGGGGAGCACAGATACGCAGTATTTT

J: TRBJ2-3
length: 16
V: TRBV7-8
D: TRBD2
CDR3: CASSSGLAGVPDTQYF
DNA: TGTGCCAGCAGCTCTGGACTAGCGGGAGTTCCAGATACGCAGTATTTT